Each of the 23 T cell receptor beta chains below was sequenced from the same sample in a study of cytomegalovirus exposure and HLA in healthy donors. PCR involved 60 Vbeta and 13 Jbeta primers. Sequenced by immunoSEQ multiplex PCR; TCRdb stores in-frame clones only, minus some. The table has 230,000 or so clones, around nine tenths seen once; the top ten hold about 1.7%. Specimen: PBMCs. These receptors all come from a girl aged 2 to 9 in good health and CMV-seronegative.

The V and J genes are TRBV19 and TRBJ2-7; perhaps TRBD2 as D (5 bases). Germline V gene lookup returns CDR1 LNHDA and CDR2 SQIVND (reference sequence). CDR3 length equals 15 residues. Trimming removed 5 bases from V and 2 bases from J, with 16 bases in between. In nucleotides, the CDR3 is TGTGCCAGTAGTCCCCCTAGCCTATCTCCCTACGAGCAGTACTTC. This encodes CASSPPSLSPYEQYF.

The chain uses TRBV20-1 and TRBJ2-3, with D possibly being TRBD2 (6 bases). The CDR3 consists of 11 residues. The germline gives CDR1 DFQATT, CDR2 SNEGSKA (reference sequence). V lost 6 bases, J lost 6 bases, and 10 bases lay in between. The CDR3 reads CSAGGSDTQYF. For the CDR3, the DNA is TGCAGTGCCGGAGGGTCGGATACGCAGTATTTT.

V usage is TRBV28 and J usage is TRBJ2-7, with D possibly being TRBD1 (6 bases). Germline CDR1 is MDHEN and CDR2 is SYDVKM. V was shortened by 8 bases and J by 3 bases, with 8 bases between the two germline ends. The CDR3 has 11 amino acids. CDR3 nucleotides: TGTGCCAGCTCGGACAGCTACGAGCAGTACTTC. This sequence encodes CASSDSYEQYF.

This chain links TRBV4-1 with TRBJ1-5, with 8 positions matching TRBD1. The CDR3 contains 15 residues. CDR1 and CDR2 (germline): MGHRA, YSYEKL. The trim removed 0 bases at V and 6 bases at J, leaving 4 bases unmatched. The CDR3, as DNA: TGCGCCAGCAGCCAAGACGGACAGGGTCCTCAGCCCCAGCATTTT. Translating it yields CASSQDGQGPQPQHF.

The V gene is TRBV27, the J gene TRBJ2-1; 12 bases match TRBD2. Germline-derived CDR1 and CDR2 are MNHEY and SMNVEV (reference sequence). J was trimmed by 5 bases and V by 7 bases; bases with no gene match: 6. This CDR3 spans 15 amino acids. The chain's CDR3 is CASTRLAGENNEQFF. The CDR3 region has the DNA TGTGCCAGCACCCGACTAGCGGGAGAGAACAATGAGCAGTTCTTC.

This sequence joins TRBV7-6 and TRBJ1-1; D is unclear. The CDR3 contains 15 residues. Germline assignment: CDR1 SGHVS and CDR2 FNYEAQ. V was cut by 4 bases and J by 3 bases, with 15 bases left in between. The CDR3 DNA reads as TGTGCCAGCAGCTCCAAACAGAGGGAGGACACTGAAGCTTTCTTT. This codes for CASSSKQREDTEAFF.

The rearrangement links TRBV25-1 to TRBJ2-5; D is possibly TRBD2 (6 bases). The CDR3 spans 14 residues. Trimming took off 1 base at V and 6 bases at J, with 12 bases between the two ends. Germline V CDR1 and CDR2: MGHDK, SYGVNS. The CDR3 bases are TGTGCCAGCAGTGAATGGGGGGACGGCCAGACCCAGTACTTC. Translation gives CASSEWGDGQTQYF.

This clone was detected once. The chain recombines TRBV5-8 with TRBJ2-7, with TRBD2 matching over 11 bases. The CDR3 runs to 12 residues. Germline V gene data show CDR1 as SGHTS and CDR2 as YDEGEE. Here the CDR3 DNA reads TGTGCCAGCAGCCTACTCCTAGCGGGAGGTACAGTC. Its translation is CASSLLLAGGTV.

The chain is built from TRBV10-2 and TRBJ2-3, with 12 bases lining up with TRBD1. The V gene end was trimmed by 8 bases and the J gene end by 4 bases; junction bases not matched to a gene: 7. Germline lookup yields CDR1 WSHSY and CDR2 SAAADI. CDR3 size: 15 residues. CDR3 region: CASRGQGAMADTQYF. The DNA for the CDR3 is TGCGCCAGCCGGGGACAGGGGGCAATGGCAGATACGCAGTATTTT.

This clone has just a few counts. The chain has TRBV11-2 and TRBJ1-3; a weak D match, TRBD1 (6 bases). Per germline, CDR1 SGHAT and CDR2 FQNNGV. Trimming took 0 bases from V and 2 from J, leaving 14 bases between them. This CDR3 comprises 17 residues. CDR3 DNA: TGTGCCAGCAGCTTAGATATGGGCAGGGGACCTGGAAACACCATATATTTT. This gives the protein CASSLDMGRGPGNTIYF. Full variable domain (rest looked up from reference TRBV11-2 and TRBJ1-3): EAGVAQSPRYKIIEKRQSVAFWCNPISGHATLYWYQQILGQGPKLLIQFQNNGVVDDSQLPKDRFSAERLKGVDSTLKIQPAKLEDSAVYLCASSLDMGRGPGNTIYFGEGSWLTVV.

This chain connects TRBV2 to TRBJ1-1; 7 positions match TRBD1. The CDR3 is 10 residues long. Germline CDR1 SNHLY, CDR2 FYNNEI. V shed 7 bases, J shed 10 bases, and the junction held 3 bases outside the gene matches. Here the CDR3 reads CASMTGLAFF. The CDR3 bases are TGTGCCAGCATGACAGGGCTAGCTTTCTTT. The full variable domain, completed using reference TRBV2 and TRBJ1-1, is EPEVTQTPSHQVTQMGQEVILRCVPISNHLYFYWYRQILGQKVEFLVSFYNNEISEKSEIFDDQFSVERPDGSNFTLKIRSTKLEDSAMYFCASMTGLAFFGQGTRLTVV.

The chain combines TRBV5-1 with TRBJ2-2, with a tentative D call TRBD1 (6 bases). Trimming removed 5 bases at V and 6 bases at J, with 14 bases between. Germline V gene sequence: CDR1 SGHRS, CDR2 YFSETQ. This CDR3 has 14 residues. CDR3 protein: CASSPPGVSGELFF. DNA of the CDR3: TGCGCCAGCAGTCCTCCAGGGGTCTCCGGGGAGCTGTTTTTT.

The J gene is TRBJ2-5, the V gene TRBV11-1, with TRBD2 as a possible D gene (5 bases). Germline CDR1 reads SGHAT; CDR2 reads FQDESV (reference sequence). The V gene lost 8 bases and the J gene lost 1 base, with 11 bases spanning the gap. There are 13 residues in the CDR3. CDR3 DNA: TGTGCCAGCTCACTGGGGAGCCAAGAGACCCAGTACTTC. This codes for CASSLGSQETQYF.

This chain links TRBV6-4 with TRBJ2-1, with 14 bases identical to TRBD2. The ends lost 2 bases at V and 8 bases at J; junction bases unmatched: 11. There are 18 residues in the CDR3. Germline CDR1 MRHNA, CDR2 SNTAGT. The CDR3 protein is CASSDTLRTSGGWDEQFF. The CDR3 DNA sequence: TGTGCCAGCAGTGACACGCTACGGACTAGCGGGGGGTGGGATGAGCAGTTCTTC.

This chain joins TRBV30 and TRBJ1-5, with a possible D match to TRBD1 (5 bases). Germline V gene data show CDR1 as GTSNPN and CDR2 as SVGIG (reference sequence). V lost 0 bases, J lost 0 bases, and 30 bases lay in between. The CDR3 runs to 22 residues. The CDR3 DNA is TGTGCCTGGAGTGTAGGTACCGAAGTGAGGGGAGGGAGGGGCCTTAGCAATCAGCCCCAGCATTTT. The encoded protein is CAWSVGTEVRGGRGLSNQPQHF. Full variable domain (outside the CDR3, taken from reference TRBV30 and TRBJ1-5): SQTIHQWPATLVQPVGSPLSLECTVEGTSNPNLYWYRQAAGRGLQLLFYSVGIGQISSEVPQNLSASRPQDRQFILSSKKLLLSDSGFYLCAWSVGTEVRGGRGLSNQPQHFGDGTRLSIL.

The chain combines TRBV5-4 with TRBJ2-3; 10 bases agree with TRBD2. After removal of 6 bases from V and 6 bases from J, the junction contained 16 bases not matched to a gene. The CDR3 runs 17 residues. CDR1 SGHNT and CDR2 YYREEE come from the germline V gene (reference sequence). CDR3 sequence reads: CASTHSGASGGGDTQYF. CDR3 in DNA: TGTGCCAGCACCCATTCTGGGGCTAGCGGGGGTGGGGATACGCAGTATTTT.

The rearrangement joins TRBV5-8 to TRBJ2-2, with 11 bases aligning to TRBD1. Germline CDR1 reads SGHTS; CDR2 reads YDEGEE. V was clipped by 4 bases and J by 3 bases; unmatched bases: 5. There are 16 residues in the CDR3. The CDR3 nucleotides are TGTGCCAGCAGCCCTGGACAGGGGGCGGACACCGGGGAGCTGTTTTTT. This gives the protein CASSPGQGADTGELFF.

The chain joins TRBV27 to TRBJ2-5, with D possibly matching TRBD1 (5 bases). The J call may be wrong; the DNA end is better matched by TRBJ2-7. The length of the CDR3 is 14 residues. The V gene's germline CDR1 is MNHEY and CDR2 SMNVEV (reference sequence). The chain's CDR3 is CASSLSRQSYEQYF. The CDR3 DNA reads as TGTGCCAGCAGTTTATCCAGACAGAGCTACGAGCAGTACTTC.

The V and J genes are TRBV27 and TRBJ1-1, with a weak D call TRBD1 (6 bases). Germline V gene lookup returns CDR1 MNHEY and CDR2 SMNVEV (reference sequence). CDR3 length: 15 amino acids. V was clipped by 3 bases and J by 6 bases, with 17 bases between them. In nucleotides, the CDR3 is TGTGCCAGCAGTTTCAGGGACACGGGTTTAGCTGAAGCTTTCTTT. This translates into CASSFRDTGLAEAFF.

This chain uses TRBV5-6 with TRBJ1-5; 7 nucleotides align to TRBD1. From germline, CDR1 is SGHDT and CDR2 YYEEEE. The CDR3 consists of 14 residues. V shed 3 bases and J 7 bases; nucleotides not matched to a gene: 7. CDR3 bases: TGTGCCAGCAGCTCTTCAGGGGGTCTCCAGCCCCAGCATTTT. Encoded protein: CASSSSGGLQPQHF.

J is TRBJ1-4 and V is TRBV28; TRBD1 is a possible D gene (6 bases). The length of the CDR3 is 17 residues. Germline V CDR1 and CDR2: MDHEN, SYDVKM. V was clipped by 7 bases and J by 4 bases, with 22 bases between them. The CDR3 loop is CASIRGRGGFLNEKLFF. CDR3 in DNA: TGTGCCAGCATAAGGGGTAGGGGGGGATTCCTTAATGAAAAACTGTTTTTT.

This chain links TRBV10-3 with TRBJ2-3; 7 bases agree with TRBD2. The CDR3 spans 15 residues. Per the germline V gene, CDR1 is ENHRY and CDR2 is SYGVKD. V lost 3 bases and J lost 1; bases outside the gene matches: 4. The CDR3 sequence is CAISDTAGGTDTQYF. CDR3 DNA sequence: TGTGCCATCAGTGATACGGCGGGGGGCACAGATACGCAGTATTTT.

In nucleotides, the CDR3 is TGTGCCAGTAGGAAGTGGCCAGGTGGCAACCCCGGGGAGCTGTTTTTT. Translated: CASRKWPGGNPGELFF. The chain joins TRBV28 to TRBJ2-2; D not resolved. This CDR3 region has 16 residues. V dropped 9 bases and J dropped 6 bases, with 23 bases sitting between them. In germline, CDR1 is MDHEN, CDR2 SYDVKM.